These 29 T cell receptor beta chains were sequenced from one sample in a study of T cell changes during pregnancy in multiple sclerosis. The protocol was immunoSEQ multiplex PCR, while the TCRdb copy is restricted to in-frame clones and leaves out a portion. Altogether some 36,000 clones are present, approximately 91% being singletons, with the ten largest covering around 0.4%. The specimen was CD4+ T cells from peripheral blood mononuclear cells, collected in the second trimester of pregnancy. The receptors shown here come from a female donor with multiple sclerosis, enrolled in a pregnancy study.

This clone was seen a handful of times. The chain recombines TRBV25-1 with TRBJ2-3, with TRBD2 matching over 11 bases. CDR3 size: 13 residues. Germline V gene data show CDR1 as MGHDK and CDR2 as SYGVNS. The V and J ends lost 4 bases and 9 bases, in that order; junction bases with no gene match: 3. This chain's CDR3 is CASSVAGGPTQYF. The CDR3 DNA is TGTGCCAGCAGTGTAGCGGGAGGGCCGACGCAGTATTTT.

This clone turned up a few times. V and J are TRBV9 and TRBJ2-5, with D maybe TRBD2 (7 bases). The CDR3 runs to 16 residues. V lost 2 bases, J lost 5 bases, and 19 bases lay in between. Germline V CDR1 and CDR2: SGDLS, YYNGEE. The CDR3 sequence: CASSVQGGVTSETQYF. The CDR3, as DNA: TGTGCCAGCAGCGTCCAAGGGGGGGTCACGAGCGAGACCCAGTACTTC.

The chain joins TRBV5-8 to TRBJ1-2, with D hard to call. Looked up from germline, CDR1 is SGHTS and CDR2 is YDEGEE. With 0 bases removed from V and 1 base from J, the gap between germline ends came to 4 bases. This CDR3 has 13 residues. In DNA, the CDR3 is TGTGCCAGCAGCTTGGACATTAACTATGGCTACACCTTC. Translating it yields CASSLDINYGYTF.

The chain links TRBV27 to TRBJ2-1, with TRBD2 matching over 12 bases. Looked up from germline, CDR1 is MNHEY and CDR2 is SMNVEV (reference sequence). The ends lost 2 bases at V and 5 bases at J; junction bases unmatched: 7. There are 17 residues in the CDR3. The CDR3 nucleotides read TGTGCCAGCAGTTTAAGCCGACTAGCGGGAGTTGACAATGAGCAGTTCTTC. Its protein is CASSLSRLAGVDNEQFF.

This chain connects TRBV10-3 to TRBJ2-5; 8 bases map to TRBD1. The CDR3 loop spans 15 amino acids. V dropped 6 bases and J dropped 4; count of bases not matched to a gene: 10. The germline CDR1 and CDR2 sequences are ENHRY and SYGVKD. CDR3 bases: TGTGCCATCAGGGGACAGGCCACCGGGCGAGAGACCCAGTACTTC. Translating gives CAIRGQATGRETQYF.

This chain links TRBV7-9 with TRBJ2-5, with 8 positions matching TRBD2. In germline, CDR1 is SEHNR, CDR2 FQNEAQ (reference sequence). V lost 5 bases, J lost 3 bases, and 2 bases stayed unmatched. The length of the CDR3 is 13 residues. The CDR3 protein is CASSTSGEETQYF. As DNA, the CDR3 is TGTGCCAGCAGCACTAGCGGAGAAGAGACCCAGTACTTC.

In nucleotides, the CDR3 is TGTGCCAGCAGCGTAGGAGGGGGAGGCTACACCTTC. Its protein product is CASSVGGGGYTF. V gene TRBV9 combines with J gene TRBJ1-2; the D gene is possibly TRBD1 (6 bases). The V end lost 0 bases, the J end lost 8 bases, and 8 bases lay between the germline ends. This CDR3 region has 12 residues. CDR1 SGDLS and CDR2 YYNGEE come from the germline V gene.

The chain joins TRBV30 to TRBJ1-5, with TRBD1 as a possible D gene (5 bases). This CDR3 is 18 amino acids long. In germline, CDR1 is GTSNPN, CDR2 SVGIG (reference sequence). With 0 bases removed from V and 5 bases from J, the gap between germline ends came to 23 bases. The CDR3 loop reads CAWSVPPLTRGGDQPQHF. CDR3 DNA sequence: TGTGCCTGGAGTGTACCGCCCCTGACAAGGGGAGGGGATCAGCCCCAGCATTTT.

The chain links TRBV19 to TRBJ2-2, with TRBD1 matching over 8 bases. Germline V gene data show CDR1 as LNHDA and CDR2 as SQIVND (reference sequence). The J segment lost 6 bases and the V segment lost 10 bases, leaving 13 bases of the junction unmatched. The CDR3 extends over 15 amino acids. Here the CDR3 reads CATKTRQGIAGELFF. DNA for the CDR3: TGTGCCACCAAAACCCGACAGGGGATTGCCGGGGAGCTGTTTTTT.

The rearrangement uses TRBV6-4 and TRBJ1-2; 7 bases match TRBD1. The CDR3 runs 14 residues. Per the germline V gene, CDR1 is MRHNA and CDR2 is SNTAGT. After removal of 5 bases from V and 2 bases from J, the junction contained 5 bases not matched to a gene. The CDR3 loop reads CASSPETGNYGYTF. The CDR3 region has the DNA TGTGCCAGCAGTCCGGAGACAGGGAACTATGGCTACACCTTC.

The rearrangement joins TRBV7-8 to TRBJ2-6, with 9 bases matching TRBD2. The V gene end was trimmed by 1 base and the J gene end by 1 base; junction bases not matched to a gene: 5. The CDR3 consists of 18 residues. Germline CDR1 SGHVS, CDR2 FQNEAQ. The CDR3 DNA sequence: TGTGCCAGCAGCTTAGAGCGGCTAGCGGGGTCTGGGGCCAACGTCCTGACTTTC. Its protein is CASSLERLAGSGANVLTF.

The chain joins TRBV19 to TRBJ2-2; 7 bases align to TRBD2. The CDR3 length is 15 residues. From germline, CDR1 is LNHDA and CDR2 SQIVND (reference sequence). V was clipped by 3 bases and J by 7 bases; unmatched bases: 8. The CDR3 loop is CASSIFTGGIGELFF. The CDR3 DNA sequence: TGTGCCAGTAGTATTTTTACGGGAGGAATCGGGGAGCTGTTTTTT.

The chain has TRBV6-5 and TRBJ2-2; TRBD1 aligns across 7 bases. J was trimmed by 2 bases and V by 6 bases; bases with no gene match: 3. The CDR3 covers 14 residues. CDR1 and CDR2 from the germline V gene are MNHEY and SVGAGI. This CDR3 is CASSRQGNTGELFF. The CDR3 bases are TGTGCCAGCAGCCGACAGGGCAACACCGGGGAGCTGTTTTTT.

This chain links TRBV7-2 with TRBJ2-3; D might be TRBD1 (5 bases). This CDR3 region has 15 residues. The germline V and J ends were trimmed by 0 bases and 7 bases, with 14 bases remaining between them. Germline CDR1 reads SGHTA; CDR2 reads FQGNSA. This chain's CDR3 is CASSLAGRVPYTQYF. DNA of the CDR3: TGTGCCAGCAGCTTAGCGGGCAGGGTTCCGTATACGCAGTATTTT.

This chain links TRBV6-5 with TRBJ2-7, with D possibly TRBD1 on 6 matching bases. V lost 3 bases and J 6 bases, leaving 21 bases between the germline ends. This CDR3 region has 16 residues. Germline V gene lookup returns CDR1 MNHEY and CDR2 SVGAGI. The CDR3 region has the DNA TGTGCCAGCAGTTATTCCCGGACAGCGGTGTATTCCGAGCAGTACTTC. Protein product: CASSYSRTAVYSEQYF.

V and J are TRBV20-1 and TRBJ2-1; no reliable D call. The length of the CDR3 is 11 residues. Trimming stripped 3 bases from V and 4 bases from J, with 4 bases between. The V gene's germline CDR1 is DFQATT and CDR2 SNEGSKA (reference sequence). CDR3 protein: CSASGYNEQFF. For the CDR3, the DNA is TGCAGTGCTAGCGGGTACAATGAGCAGTTCTTC.

The chain couples TRBV7-3 to TRBJ2-1; 8 bases are shared with TRBD2. Germline values: CDR1 SGHTA, CDR2 FQGTGA. This CDR3 contains 16 residues. V trimming: 5 bases; J trimming: 0 bases; junction bases outside the gene matches: 6. The CDR3 reads CASSPLSGGSYNEQFF. The CDR3 DNA sequence: TGTGCCAGCAGCCCGCTAAGCGGGGGCTCCTACAATGAGCAGTTCTTC.

The chain joins TRBV19 to TRBJ2-3, with 9 bases matching TRBD2. CDR3 length: 14 amino acids. V was clipped by 6 bases and J by 4 bases; unmatched bases: 5. Germline V gene data show CDR1 as LNHDA and CDR2 as SQIVND (reference sequence). CDR3 sequence reads: CASRGLASPDTQYF. The CDR3 DNA reads TGTGCCAGTAGAGGACTAGCGTCCCCAGATACGCAGTATTTT.

The rearrangement joins TRBV7-3 to TRBJ2-5; TRBD1 matches 11 bases. The germline V gene encodes CDR1 SGHTA and CDR2 FQGTGA. The CDR3 totals 14 residues. V lost 5 bases to trimming and J lost 5 bases; unmatched junction nucleotides: 4. The CDR3 spells CASSDGQGAETQYF. DNA of the CDR3: TGTGCCAGCAGCGACGGACAGGGGGCCGAGACCCAGTACTTC.

V is TRBV6-5 and J is TRBJ1-1, with no clear D. There are 13 residues in the CDR3. V dropped 2 bases and J dropped 5 bases, with 9 bases sitting between them. Looked up from germline, CDR1 is MNHEY and CDR2 is SVGAGI. CDR3 protein: CASSYQARTEAFF. The CDR3 bases are TGTGCCAGCAGTTACCAAGCGAGGACTGAAGCTTTCTTT.

V is TRBV10-2 and J is TRBJ2-1; D ambiguous. CDR1 and CDR2 (germline): WSHSY, SAAADI. This CDR3 has 12 amino acids. V was trimmed by 3 bases and J by 3 bases, leaving 3 bases between them. The CDR3 here is CASSDNYNEQFF. The DNA for the CDR3 is TGCGCCAGCAGTGACAACTACAATGAGCAGTTCTTC.

This clone was counted once. This chain joins TRBV11-2 and TRBJ2-7; tentatively, D is TRBD2 (5 bases). The V gene's germline CDR1 is SGHAT and CDR2 FQNNGV. CDR3 length: 16 amino acids. The V end was cut by 0 bases, the J end by 6 bases, with 18 bases between. The CDR3 DNA is TGTGCCAGCAGCTTAGACCCTACGAGAGGGCTAGGCGAGCAGTACTTC. It encodes CASSLDPTRGLGEQYF.

Here the CDR3 DNA reads TGTGCCAGCTCACCCGACCTGGTGGAGGGTGAAGCTTTCTTT. It yields the protein CASSPDLVEGEAFF. V gene TRBV18 combines with J gene TRBJ1-1; D uncertain. CDR3 length equals 14 residues. V gave up 3 bases and J gave up 7 bases, with 15 bases separating them. CDR1 is KGHSH and CDR2 is LQKENI in the germline V gene.

V usage is TRBV18 and J usage is TRBJ2-2, with D possibly being TRBD1 (5 bases). V was shortened by 3 bases and J by 0 bases, with 14 bases between the two germline ends. CDR3 length: 17 residues. Germline CDR1 KGHSH, CDR2 LQKENI. The CDR3 loop reads CASSPQQEFANTGELFF. The CDR3 DNA reads TGTGCCAGCTCACCTCAACAGGAGTTCGCGAACACCGGGGAGCTGTTTTTT.

V and J are TRBV6-1 and TRBJ1-1; D might be TRBD1 (6 bases). This CDR3 is built from 14 residues. Per germline, CDR1 MNHNS and CDR2 SASEGT. The V gene lost 3 bases and the J gene lost 5 bases, with 13 bases spanning the gap. The CDR3 sequence: CASSEGHRRTEAFF. The CDR3 coding sequence is TGTGCCAGCAGTGAGGGACACAGGAGAACTGAAGCTTTCTTT.

The chain combines TRBV19 with TRBJ1-1; TRBD1 agrees at 7 bases. The CDR3 runs to 14 residues. V dropped 3 bases and J dropped 3; count of bases not matched to a gene: 4. Germline loops: CDR1 LNHDA, CDR2 SQIVND (reference sequence). The CDR3 DNA follows: TGTGCCAGTAGTATCGACAGGGACGACACTGAAGCTTTCTTT. It specifies CASSIDRDDTEAFF.

The rearrangement uses TRBV27 and TRBJ2-2; 7 bases match TRBD1. Germline-derived CDR1 and CDR2 are MNHEY and SMNVEV (reference sequence). This CDR3 is 16 amino acids long. Losses at the gene ends were 5 bases for V and 1 base for J; bases not matched to a gene: 7. The CDR3 nucleotides are TGTGCCAGCAGTGCTTCAGGGGGATGGAACACCGGGGAGCTGTTTTTT. Translated: CASSASGGWNTGELFF.

The chain uses TRBV19 and TRBJ1-2; D uncertain. Between the trimmed V and J ends, which lost 3 bases and 4 bases, there was a span of 9 bases. CDR1 and CDR2 from the germline V gene are LNHDA and SQIVND (reference sequence). CDR3 length: 13 residues. The CDR3 is CASSIQDPYGYTF. The DNA for the CDR3 is TGTGCCAGTAGTATCCAGGATCCCTATGGCTACACCTTC.

The chain links TRBV12-5 to TRBJ1-1; the D is unclear. CDR1 and CDR2 from the germline V gene are LGHNT and FRNRAP. V lost 7 bases and J 1 base, leaving 7 bases between the germline ends. This CDR3 is 12 amino acids long. The CDR3 sequence is CASARQNTEAFF. The CDR3 DNA is TGTGCTAGTGCCCGACAGAACACTGAAGCTTTCTTT.